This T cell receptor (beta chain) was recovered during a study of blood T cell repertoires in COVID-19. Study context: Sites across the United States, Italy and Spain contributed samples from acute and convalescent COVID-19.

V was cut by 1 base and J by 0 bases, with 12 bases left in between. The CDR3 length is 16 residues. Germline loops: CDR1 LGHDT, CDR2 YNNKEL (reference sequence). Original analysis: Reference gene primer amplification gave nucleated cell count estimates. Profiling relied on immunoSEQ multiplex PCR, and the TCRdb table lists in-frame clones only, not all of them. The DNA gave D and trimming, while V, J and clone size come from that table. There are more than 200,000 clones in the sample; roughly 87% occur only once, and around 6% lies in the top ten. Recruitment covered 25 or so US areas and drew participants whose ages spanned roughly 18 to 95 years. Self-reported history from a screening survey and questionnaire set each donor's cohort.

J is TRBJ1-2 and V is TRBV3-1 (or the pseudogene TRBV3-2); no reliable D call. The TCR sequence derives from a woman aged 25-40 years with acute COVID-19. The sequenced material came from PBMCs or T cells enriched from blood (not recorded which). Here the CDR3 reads CASSQVGTVTNYGYTF. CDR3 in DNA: TGTGCCAGCAGCCAAGTAGGAACAGTAACTAACTATGGCTACACCTTC.